Listed below are T cell receptor beta chains from one sample, sequenced in a study of regulatory T cells in long-lasting Graves disease. One entry per CDR3 protein results from TCRdb running MiXCR on the multiplex PCR reads. The sample comprises 550,000 to 650,000 distinct CDR3 sequences, about 16% of which are singletons, and 9.5% to 15% rests with the top ten. Separately, the same data were catalogued under a study of T cells in Graves' hyperthyroidism and ophthalmopathy.

Sequences were derived from peripheral blood mononuclear cells (PBMCs), sampled at new diagnosis, from a patient treated with antithyroid drugs. These receptors were collected from a young man with Graves disease. Each CDR3 is given with its conserved first and last residue. A D gene is named only where the DNA matches it firmly. Size values are once, few and many counts, or a class for expanded clones, and some rows have none.

TRBV12-5	-	many	TRBJ2-1	CASGLTRFRSEQFF	TGTGCTAGTGGTTTGACAAGATTTCGCAGTGAGCAGTTCTTC
TRBV24-1	TRBD1	many	TRBJ2-6	CATGQASSGANVLTF	TGTGCCACCGGACAGGCCAGCTCTGGGGCCAACGTCCTGACTTTC
TRBV15	TRBD2	many	TRBJ2-7	CATSRADGGGDSYEQYF	TGTGCCACCAGCAGAGCCGACGGGGGGGGCGACTCCTACGAGCAGTACTTC
TRBV10-3	TRBD1	many	TRBJ1-2	CAISVGQGFPGYTF	TGTGCCATCAGTGTCGGACAGGGATTTCCTGGCTACACCTTC
TRBV5-1	TRBD1	few	TRBJ2-7	CASSLTSGDRGPHEQYF	TGCGCCAGCAGCCTTACCTCCGGGGACAGGGGTCCCCACGAGCAGTACTTC
TRBV6-1	TRBD2	-	TRBJ2-7	CASTPTSGSFEQYF	TGTGCCAGCACCCCGACTAGCGGGAGCTTCGAGCAGTACTTC
TRBV12-3/TRBV12-4	-	many	TRBJ1-4	CASSFYLGEKLFF	TGTGCCAGCAGTTTTTACCTCGGCGAAAAACTGTTTTTT
TRBV7-8	TRBD1	many	TRBJ2-1	CASSPYVRGQGYNEQFF	TGTGCCAGCAGTCCCTACGTTCGGGGACAGGGCTACAATGAGCAGTTCTTC
TRBV4-1	-	-	TRBJ1-1	CASSQDLAGGNTEAFF	TGCGCCAGCAGCCAAGACCTCGCGGGGGGTAACACTGAAGCTTTCTTT
TRBV12-3/TRBV12-4	TRBD1	-	TRBJ1-5	CASTVRTGDYSNQPQHF	TGTGCCAGCACCGTTCGGACAGGGGATTATAGCAATCAGCCCCAGCATTTT
TRBV20-1	TRBD1	once	TRBJ1-5	CSAIRDRGFGHNQPQHF	TGCAGTGCCATCCGGGACAGGGGGTTCGGTCACAATCAGCCCCAGCATTTT
TRBV13	TRBD2	few	TRBJ2-5	CASSRNGLAGGGRETQYF	TGTGCCAGCAGCCGAAACGGACTAGCGGGAGGAGGCCGAGAGACCCAGTACTTC
TRBV4-1	-	few	TRBJ2-7	CASSQVYSGTYEQYF	TGCGCCAGCAGCCAAGTATATAGCGGTACCTACGAGCAGTACTTC
TRBV6-2/TRBV6-3	TRBD2	many	TRBJ2-7	CASSELAGRSYEQYF	TGTGCCAGCAGTGAGTTAGCGGGCCGCTCCTACGAGCAGTACTTC
TRBV19	-	-	TRBJ2-6	CASALTAGANVLTF	TGTGCCAGTGCTCTTACCGCTGGGGCCAACGTCCTGACTTTC
TRBV2	-	many	TRBJ2-3	CASSSTGFTDTQYF	TGTGCCAGCAGCTCGACTGGGTTCACAGATACGCAGTATTTT
TRBV15	-	many	TRBJ1-2	CATSRDAGEGQIYGYTF	TGTGCCACCAGCAGAGATGCCGGGGAAGGTCAGATCTATGGCTACACCTTC
TRBV5-1	-	few	TRBJ1-6	CASSLARGGNSPLHF	TGCGCCAGCAGCTTGGCCAGGGGCGGTAATTCACCCCTCCACTTT
TRBV12-3/TRBV12-4	-	many	TRBJ1-2	CASSQRGQGGYTF	TGTGCCAGCAGTCAAAGGGGTCAGGGTGGCTACACCTTC
TRBV6-4	TRBD1	many	TRBJ2-7	CASSDSLSSRQGADEQYF	TGTGCCAGCAGTGACTCGCTCTCAAGTCGACAGGGGGCCGACGAGCAGTACTTC
TRBV18	TRBD1	many	TRBJ1-1	CASSPRDRAAMNTEAFF	TGTGCCAGCTCACCACGGGACAGGGCGGCGATGAACACTGAAGCTTTCTTT
TRBV27	TRBD1	many	TRBJ2-7	CASSLRTGRVGEQYF	TGTGCCAGCAGTCTGCGGACAGGGCGGGTGGGCGAGCAGTACTTC
TRBV10-1	-	-	TRBJ2-2	CASSENGLTGELFF	TGCGCCAGCAGTGAAAATGGGCTCACCGGGGAGCTGTTTTTT
TRBV20-1	-	-	TRBJ2-7	CSARDTRDYEQYF	TGCAGTGCTAGAGATACCCGGGACTACGAGCAGTACTTC
TRBV20-1	TRBD1	-	TRBJ2-5	CSASPGDQGEETQYF	TGCAGTGCTAGCCCTGGCGACCAGGGGGAAGAGACCCAGTACTTC
TRBV20-1	-	many	TRBJ1-2	CSARQSYYGYTF	TGCAGTGCTAGACAGTCTTACTATGGCTACACCTTC
TRBV9	-	-	TRBJ2-3	CASSTGQSADTQYF	TGTGCCAGCTCAACGGGCCAGTCAGCAGATACGCAGTATTTT
TRBV12-3/TRBV12-4	TRBD1	many	TRBJ1-2	CASSLPGQGARGYTF	TGTGCCAGCAGTCTTCCGGGACAGGGGGCCAGGGGCTACACCTTC
TRBV18	-	few	TRBJ1-1	CASSPRVRHANTEAFF	TGTGCCAGCTCACCACGGGTAAGACACGCGAACACTGAAGCTTTCTTT
TRBV19	-	-	TRBJ2-1	CASSIVANYNEQFF	TGTGCCAGTAGTATAGTGGCCAACTACAATGAGCAGTTCTTC
TRBV9	TRBD2	many	TRBJ2-1	CASSVTSGSYNEQFF	TGTGCCAGCAGTGTGACTAGCGGGAGCTACAATGAGCAGTTCTTC
TRBV2	-	many	TRBJ2-7	CASKAGSRGAEQYF	TGTGCCAGCAAAGCGGGTTCTCGCGGGGCCGAGCAGTACTTC
TRBV7-9	-	-	TRBJ1-4	CASSLAWGPYNEKLFF	TGTGCCAGCAGCTTAGCCTGGGGACCCTATAATGAAAAACTGTTTTTT